The rows below give T cell receptor beta chains drawn from one sample of a study of T cells after yellow fever vaccination. TCRdb passed the 5' RACE reads through MiXCR, listing each CDR3 protein once. The sample includes 150,000 to 200,000 distinct CDR3 sequences, around 7.3% of them seen just once. This specimen consisted of CD4+ T cells sorted from PBMCs, obtained about 5 days after the first yellow fever vaccination. Every receptor here comes from a man younger than 35 who received the YFV17D yellow fever vaccine. The CDR3 runs from the conserved cysteine through the conserved F or W. Each record gives: J gene, V gene, D gene, clone size, CDR3 DNA, CDR3 protein. The D gene is left open where the match is weak. Size is omitted from some rows. Given values are once, few, many or a class for expanded clones.

j_gene: TRBJ1-1; v_gene: TRBV5-5; d_gene: -; abundance: few; CDR3nt: TGTGCCAGCAGCTCGTTACAGATTATGAACACTGAAGCTTTCTTT; CDR3aa: CASSSLQIMNTEAFF
j_gene: TRBJ2-1; v_gene: TRBV6-1; d_gene: -; abundance: -; CDR3nt: TGTGCCAGCAGACAGTGGGGTGAGCAGTTCTTC; CDR3aa: CASRQWGEQFF
j_gene: TRBJ2-3; v_gene: TRBV19; d_gene: -; abundance: -; CDR3nt: TGTGCCAGTAGTATCCCGGGGTCCCAACCAGATACGCAGTATTTT; CDR3aa: CASSIPGSQPDTQYF
j_gene: TRBJ2-1; v_gene: TRBV7-3; d_gene: TRBD2; abundance: once; CDR3nt: TGTGCCAGCAGCCCCCATGGGGGCGGGGGGGTTGGTGAGCAGTTCTTC; CDR3aa: CASSPHGGGGVGEQFF
j_gene: TRBJ2-2; v_gene: TRBV7-3; d_gene: -; abundance: few; CDR3nt: TGTGCCAGCAGCTTAACGGCAGGCGGGGAGCTGTTTTTT; CDR3aa: CASSLTAGGELFF
j_gene: TRBJ2-5; v_gene: TRBV7-9; d_gene: -; abundance: -; CDR3nt: TGTGCCAGCTTAAGGGACATCCAAGAGACCCAGTACTTC; CDR3aa: CASLRDIQETQYF
j_gene: TRBJ2-6; v_gene: TRBV6-2/TRBV6-3; d_gene: -; abundance: -; CDR3nt: TGTGCCAGCAGTCGACCTCTGGGGGGCCCCTCTTCTGGGGCCAACGTCCTGACTTTC; CDR3aa: CASSRPLGGPSSGANVLTF
j_gene: TRBJ2-5; v_gene: TRBV29-1; d_gene: -; abundance: -; CDR3nt: TGCAGCGTTGAAGTTGAATCCCGGGGGACCCAGTACTTC; CDR3aa: CSVEVESRGTQYF
j_gene: TRBJ1-1; v_gene: TRBV7-9; d_gene: -; abundance: -; CDR3nt: TGTGCCAGCAGCTTAAATACAGTCCGCACTGAAGCTTTCTTT; CDR3aa: CASSLNTVRTEAFF
j_gene: TRBJ1-1; v_gene: TRBV7-7; d_gene: -; abundance: -; CDR3nt: TGTGCTAGCAGCGAGACACCGAACACTGAAGCTTTCTTT; CDR3aa: CASSETPNTEAFF
j_gene: TRBJ1-6; v_gene: TRBV4-1; d_gene: -; abundance: many; CDR3nt: TGCGCCAGCAGCCAAGACGTTAGGGACCACTCTTCACCCCTCCACTTT; CDR3aa: CASSQDVRDHSSPLHF
j_gene: TRBJ2-2; v_gene: TRBV15; d_gene: -; abundance: once; CDR3nt: TGTGCCACCAGAAGCACAGGGTTGGGGGTGACCGGGGAGCTATTTTTT; CDR3aa: CATRSTGLGVTGELFF
j_gene: TRBJ1-1; v_gene: TRBV12-3/TRBV12-4; d_gene: -; abundance: few; CDR3nt: TGTGCCAGCAGTTTATTCCCGGGGGACGCTGAAGCTTTCTTT; CDR3aa: CASSLFPGDAEAFF
j_gene: TRBJ2-7; v_gene: TRBV9; d_gene: TRBD1; abundance: many; CDR3nt: TGTGCCAGCAGCGCGACAGGGTACGAGCAGTACTTC; CDR3aa: CASSATGYEQYF
j_gene: TRBJ1-6; v_gene: TRBV15; d_gene: -; abundance: many; CDR3nt: TGTGCCACCAGCAGAGCGGCTAATTCACCCCTCCACTTT; CDR3aa: CATSRAANSPLHF
j_gene: TRBJ2-5; v_gene: TRBV7-2; d_gene: -; abundance: -; CDR3nt: TGTGCCACCCTCCCGCTTCTCGGAACAAAAGAGACCCAGTACTTC; CDR3aa: CATLPLLGTKETQYF
j_gene: TRBJ2-7; v_gene: TRBV6-2/TRBV6-3; d_gene: -; abundance: many; CDR3nt: TGTGCCAGCAGTTATATGGTGGAGCAGTACTTC; CDR3aa: CASSYMVEQYF
j_gene: TRBJ2-5; v_gene: TRBV7-9; d_gene: TRBD2; abundance: many; CDR3nt: TGTGCCAGCAGCTTTTCGGGGGGGCCTGGTCAAGAGACCCAGTACTTC; CDR3aa: CASSFSGGPGQETQYF
j_gene: TRBJ1-1; v_gene: TRBV25-1; d_gene: TRBD1; abundance: many; CDR3nt: TGTGCCAGCAGTGAATTTCAGGGGGCGAACACTGAAGCTTTCTTT; CDR3aa: CASSEFQGANTEAFF
j_gene: TRBJ2-5; v_gene: TRBV4-1; d_gene: -; abundance: many; CDR3nt: TGCGCCAGCAGCCAAGATCGGGGCGAAGAGACCCAGTACTTC; CDR3aa: CASSQDRGEETQYF
j_gene: TRBJ2-6; v_gene: TRBV12-3/TRBV12-4; d_gene: -; abundance: -; CDR3nt: TGTGCCAGCAGCCGGCGGACCTCTGGGGCCAACGTCCTGACTTTC; CDR3aa: CASSRRTSGANVLTF
j_gene: TRBJ1-1; v_gene: TRBV6-1; d_gene: -; abundance: many; CDR3nt: TGTGCCAGCAGAGCCAAACTGCACATGAACACTGAAGCTTTCTTT; CDR3aa: CASRAKLHMNTEAFF
j_gene: TRBJ2-1; v_gene: TRBV5-1; d_gene: -; abundance: many; CDR3nt: TGCGCCAGCAGCCTTAGGGGGGCCACCTACAATGAGCAGTTCTTC; CDR3aa: CASSLRGATYNEQFF
j_gene: TRBJ1-2; v_gene: TRBV4-3; d_gene: -; abundance: many; CDR3nt: TGCGCCAGCAGCGCCCCGGGAAGGGGCTACACCTTC; CDR3aa: CASSAPGRGYTF
j_gene: TRBJ1-6; v_gene: TRBV20-1; d_gene: -; abundance: many; CDR3nt: TGCAGTGCCTCGACAGGAAATAATTCACCCCTCCACTTT; CDR3aa: CSASTGNNSPLHF
j_gene: TRBJ1-2; v_gene: TRBV5-1; d_gene: -; abundance: many; CDR3nt: TGCGCCAGCGAGGACAGCCCAATACTCTATGGCTACACCTTC; CDR3aa: CASEDSPILYGYTF
j_gene: TRBJ1-2; v_gene: TRBV5-4; d_gene: -; abundance: -; CDR3nt: TGTGCCAGCAGCTTAACCGGTGGCTACACCTTC; CDR3aa: CASSLTGGYTF
j_gene: TRBJ2-5; v_gene: TRBV4-3; d_gene: TRBD2; abundance: many; CDR3nt: TGCGCCAGCAGCCAGAGGGTTCTAGCGGGGGGGACCCAGTACTTC; CDR3aa: CASSQRVLAGGTQYF
j_gene: TRBJ2-3; v_gene: TRBV9; d_gene: TRBD1; abundance: -; CDR3nt: TGTGCCAGCAGCGTTCGAGGGGGCCGGACAGATACGCAGTATTTT; CDR3aa: CASSVRGGRTDTQYF
j_gene: TRBJ1-2; v_gene: TRBV7-3; d_gene: -; abundance: many; CDR3nt: TGTGCCAGCAGCACCGGGAAGGGAGGAGGCTACACCTTC; CDR3aa: CASSTGKGGGYTF
j_gene: TRBJ2-5; v_gene: TRBV28; d_gene: TRBD1; abundance: -; CDR3nt: TGTGCCAGCAGTGTAGCCGGGACAGGGTCTGGGACCCAGTACTTC; CDR3aa: CASSVAGTGSGTQYF
j_gene: TRBJ1-1; v_gene: TRBV5-1; d_gene: -; abundance: -; CDR3nt: TGCGCCAGCAGCTCGGCGGGATTGAACACTGAAGCTTTGTTT; CDR3aa: CASSSAGLNTEALF
j_gene: TRBJ2-1; v_gene: TRBV19; d_gene: -; abundance: many; CDR3nt: TGTGCCAGTAGTATGAGGCCGGGACTGCCCTCCTACAATGAGCAGTTCTTC; CDR3aa: CASSMRPGLPSYNEQFF
j_gene: TRBJ2-5; v_gene: TRBV24-1; d_gene: TRBD1; abundance: few; CDR3nt: TGTGCCACCAGTGACCGCGGACAGGGTCGTCAAGAGACCCAGTACTTC; CDR3aa: CATSDRGQGRQETQYF
j_gene: TRBJ2-3; v_gene: TRBV6-5; d_gene: -; abundance: few; CDR3nt: TGTCCCAGGATGGGGCGCACAGATACGCAGTATTTT; CDR3aa: CPRMGRTDTQYF
j_gene: TRBJ2-1; v_gene: TRBV4-3; d_gene: -; abundance: -; CDR3nt: TGCGCCTGCAGCCTGCCGGCCCTTGGTAGCGGCGGGGACAATGAGCAGTTCTTC; CDR3aa: CACSLPALGSGGDNEQFF
j_gene: TRBJ1-2; v_gene: TRBV4-1; d_gene: -; abundance: -; CDR3nt: TGCGCCAGCAGCCATGGGAAGGACTACAACTATGGCTACACCTTC; CDR3aa: CASSHGKDYNYGYTF
j_gene: TRBJ2-2; v_gene: TRBV5-1; d_gene: -; abundance: -; CDR3nt: TGCGCCAGCAGCCCCGGACACGTCACCGGGGAGCTGTTTTTT; CDR3aa: CASSPGHVTGELFF
j_gene: TRBJ2-3; v_gene: TRBV2; d_gene: -; abundance: many; CDR3nt: TGTGCCAGCACGGCGGAGTCTTTTAGCACAGATACGCAGTATTTT; CDR3aa: CASTAESFSTDTQYF
j_gene: TRBJ1-6; v_gene: TRBV5-1; d_gene: -; abundance: few; CDR3nt: TGCGCCAGCAGCTTGGAACAGGTGTATAATTCACCCCTCCACTTT; CDR3aa: CASSLEQVYNSPLHF
j_gene: TRBJ2-3; v_gene: TRBV5-1; d_gene: -; abundance: -; CDR3nt: TGCGCCAGCAGCTCCGGAAATGGTGGCGGGGGCTCCACAGATACGCAGTATTTT; CDR3aa: CASSSGNGGGGSTDTQYF
j_gene: TRBJ2-5; v_gene: TRBV4-3; d_gene: -; abundance: few; CDR3nt: TGCGCCAGCAGCCAAGATGGTCTTGGGGGCCCCAGGACCCAGTACTTC; CDR3aa: CASSQDGLGGPRTQYF
j_gene: TRBJ2-1; v_gene: TRBV3-1; d_gene: TRBD2; abundance: few; CDR3nt: TGTGCCAGCAGCCGACTAGCTCTCGGCGATGAGCAGTTCTTC; CDR3aa: CASSRLALGDEQFF
j_gene: TRBJ1-2; v_gene: TRBV6-5; d_gene: -; abundance: -; CDR3nt: TGTGCCAGCAGCCCCGCGGATACTTATGGCTACACCTTC; CDR3aa: CASSPADTYGYTF
j_gene: TRBJ2-1; v_gene: TRBV9; d_gene: -; abundance: many; CDR3nt: TGTGCCAGCAGCCCCGCTGGGCGATCCCAGCTGGAGCAGTTCTTC; CDR3aa: CASSPAGRSQLEQFF